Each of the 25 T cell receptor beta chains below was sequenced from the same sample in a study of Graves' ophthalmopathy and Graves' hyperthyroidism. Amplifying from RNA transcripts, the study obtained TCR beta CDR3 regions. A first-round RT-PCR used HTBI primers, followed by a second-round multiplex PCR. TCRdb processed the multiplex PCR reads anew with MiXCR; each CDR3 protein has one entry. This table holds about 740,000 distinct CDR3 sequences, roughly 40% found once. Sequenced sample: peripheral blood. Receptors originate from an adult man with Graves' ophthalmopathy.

The CDR3 coding sequence is TGTGCCACCAGCAGAGATGGGCAGGCCTATGGCTACACCTTC. Translating it yields CATSRDGQAYGYTF. The rearrangement uses TRBV15 and TRBJ1-2, with D uncertain. The CDR3 consists of 14 residues. Germline-derived CDR1 and CDR2 are LNHNV and YYDKDF (reference sequence). Between the trimmed V and J ends, which lost 0 bases and 4 bases, there was a span of 9 bases.

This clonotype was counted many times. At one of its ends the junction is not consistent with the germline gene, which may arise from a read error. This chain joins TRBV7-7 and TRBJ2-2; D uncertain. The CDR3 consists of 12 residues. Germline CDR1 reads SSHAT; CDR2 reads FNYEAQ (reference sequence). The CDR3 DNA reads TGTGCTAGCAGCTCTACCCTGGGGGAGCTGTTTTTT. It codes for CASSSTLGELFF. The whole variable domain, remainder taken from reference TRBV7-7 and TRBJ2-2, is GAGVSQSPRYKVTKRGQDVTLRCDPISSHATLYWYQQALGQGPEFLTYFNYEAQPDKSGLPSDRFSAERPEGSISTLTIQRTEQRDSAMYRCASSSTLGELFFGEGSRLTVL.

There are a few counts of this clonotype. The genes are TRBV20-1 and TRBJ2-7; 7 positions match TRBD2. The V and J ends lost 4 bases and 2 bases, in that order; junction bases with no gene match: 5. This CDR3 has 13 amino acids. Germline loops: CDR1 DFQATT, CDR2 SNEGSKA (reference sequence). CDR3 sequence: CSANPSGPYEQYF. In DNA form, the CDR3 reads TGCAGTGCTAATCCTAGCGGCCCCTACGAGCAGTACTTC.

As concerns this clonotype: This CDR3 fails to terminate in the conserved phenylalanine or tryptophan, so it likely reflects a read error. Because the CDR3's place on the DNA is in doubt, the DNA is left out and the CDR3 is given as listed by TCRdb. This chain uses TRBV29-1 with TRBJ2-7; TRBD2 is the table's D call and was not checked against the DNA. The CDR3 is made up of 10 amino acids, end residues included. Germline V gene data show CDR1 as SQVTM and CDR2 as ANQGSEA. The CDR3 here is CSVDLAGEYT.

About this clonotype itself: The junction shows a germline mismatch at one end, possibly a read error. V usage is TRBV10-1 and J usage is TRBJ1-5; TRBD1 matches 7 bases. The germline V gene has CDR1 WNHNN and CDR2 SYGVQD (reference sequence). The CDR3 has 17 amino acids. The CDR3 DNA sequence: TGTGCCGCCACGGACAGGCTCTCCCCCGGTGGCAATCACCCCCAGCATTTT. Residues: CAATDRLSPGGNHPQHF.

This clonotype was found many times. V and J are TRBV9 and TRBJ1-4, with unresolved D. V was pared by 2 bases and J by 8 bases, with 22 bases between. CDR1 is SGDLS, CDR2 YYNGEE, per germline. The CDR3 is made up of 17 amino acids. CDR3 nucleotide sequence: TGTGCCAGCAGCGTCAGTTTGGGGAGAAAGATTGGAGAAAAACTGTTTTTT. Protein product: CASSVSLGRKIGEKLFF.

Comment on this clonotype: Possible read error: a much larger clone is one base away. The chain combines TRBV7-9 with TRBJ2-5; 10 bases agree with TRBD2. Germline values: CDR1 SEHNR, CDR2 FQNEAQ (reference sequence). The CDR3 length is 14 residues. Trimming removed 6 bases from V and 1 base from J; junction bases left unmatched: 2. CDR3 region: CASSGLAAQETQYF. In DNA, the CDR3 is TGTGCCAGCAGTGGACTAGCGGCCCAAGAGACCCAGTACTTC. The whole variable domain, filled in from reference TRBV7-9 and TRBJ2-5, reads DTGVSQNPRHKITKRGQNVTFRCDPISEHNRLYWYRQTLGQGPEFLTYFQNEAQLEKSRLLSDRFSAERPKGSFSTLEIQRTEQGDSAMYLCASSGLAAQETQYFGPGTRLLVL.

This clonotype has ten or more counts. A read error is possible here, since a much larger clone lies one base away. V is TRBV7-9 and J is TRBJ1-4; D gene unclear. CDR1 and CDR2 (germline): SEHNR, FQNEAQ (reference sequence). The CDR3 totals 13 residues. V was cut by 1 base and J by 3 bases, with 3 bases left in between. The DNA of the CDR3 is TGTGCCAGCAGCTTAGAGGCTAATGAAAAACTGTTTTTT. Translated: CASSLEANEKLFF. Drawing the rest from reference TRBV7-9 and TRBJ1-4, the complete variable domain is DTGVSQNPRHKITKRGQNVTFRCDPISEHNRLYWYRQTLGQGPEFLTYFQNEAQLEKSRLLSDRFSAERPKGSFSTLEIQRTEQGDSAMYLCASSLEANEKLFFGSGTQLSVL.

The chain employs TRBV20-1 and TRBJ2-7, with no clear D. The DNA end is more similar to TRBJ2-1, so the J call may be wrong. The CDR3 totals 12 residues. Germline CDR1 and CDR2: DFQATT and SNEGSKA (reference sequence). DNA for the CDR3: TGCAGTGCCCGGGTTTTAGTGGATGAGCAGTTCTTC. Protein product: CSARVLVDEQFF.

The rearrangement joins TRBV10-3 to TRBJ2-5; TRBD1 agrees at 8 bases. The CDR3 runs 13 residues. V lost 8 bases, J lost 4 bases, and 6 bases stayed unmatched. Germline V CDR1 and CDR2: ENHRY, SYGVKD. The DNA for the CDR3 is TGTGCCATCGGACAGGGTTCGAGAGAGACCCAGTACTTC. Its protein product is CAIGQGSRETQYF.

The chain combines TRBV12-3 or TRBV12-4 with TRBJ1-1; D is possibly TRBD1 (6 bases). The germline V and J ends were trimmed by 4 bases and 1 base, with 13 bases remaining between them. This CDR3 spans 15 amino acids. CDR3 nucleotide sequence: TGTGCCAGCAGTTCTCGGGGGCCATGGAACACTGAAGCTTTCTTT. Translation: CASSSRGPWNTEAFF.

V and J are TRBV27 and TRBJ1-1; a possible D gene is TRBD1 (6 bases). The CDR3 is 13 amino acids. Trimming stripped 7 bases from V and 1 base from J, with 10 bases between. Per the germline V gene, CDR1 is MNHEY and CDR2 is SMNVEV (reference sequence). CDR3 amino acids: CASNSGQNTEAFF. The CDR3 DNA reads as TGTGCCAGCAATTCGGGACAGAACACTGAAGCTTTCTTT.

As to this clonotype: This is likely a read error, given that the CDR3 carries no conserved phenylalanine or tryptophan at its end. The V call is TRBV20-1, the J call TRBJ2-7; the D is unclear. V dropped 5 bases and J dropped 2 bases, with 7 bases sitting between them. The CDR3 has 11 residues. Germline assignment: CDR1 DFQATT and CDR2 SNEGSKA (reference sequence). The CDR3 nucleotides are TGCAGTGCTCCCAACCCCTACGAGCAGTACTCC. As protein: CSAPNPYEQYS.

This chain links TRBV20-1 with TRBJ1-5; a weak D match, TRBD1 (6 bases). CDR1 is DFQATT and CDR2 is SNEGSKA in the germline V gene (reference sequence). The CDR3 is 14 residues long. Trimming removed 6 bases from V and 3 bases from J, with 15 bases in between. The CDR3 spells CSAQGGRLNQPQHF. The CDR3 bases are TGCAGTGCACAGGGCGGCCGCCTCAATCAGCCCCAGCATTTT.

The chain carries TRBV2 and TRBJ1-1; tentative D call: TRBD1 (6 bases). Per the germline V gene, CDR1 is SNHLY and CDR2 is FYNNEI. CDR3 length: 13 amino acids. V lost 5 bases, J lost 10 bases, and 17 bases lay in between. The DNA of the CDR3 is TGTGCCAGCAGTTCCCGACAGGATAGCGGAGCTTTCTTT. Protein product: CASSSRQDSGAFF.

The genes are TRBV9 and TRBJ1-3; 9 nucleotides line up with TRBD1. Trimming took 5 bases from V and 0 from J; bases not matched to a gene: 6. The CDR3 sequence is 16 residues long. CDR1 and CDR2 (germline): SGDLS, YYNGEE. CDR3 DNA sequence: TGTGCCAGCAGTTCGTCGACAGGGGGCTCTGGAAACACCATATATTTT. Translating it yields CASSSSTGGSGNTIYF.

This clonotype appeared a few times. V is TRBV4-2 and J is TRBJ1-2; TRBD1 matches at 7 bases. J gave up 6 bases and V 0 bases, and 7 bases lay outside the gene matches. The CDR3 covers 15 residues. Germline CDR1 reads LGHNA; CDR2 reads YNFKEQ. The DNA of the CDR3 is TGTGCCAGCAGCCAAGATGGGAGGGGGCGAGATGGCTACACCTTC. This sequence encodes CASSQDGRGRDGYTF.

CDR3: CASSQARTGTQYF. The CDR3 coding sequence is TGTGCCAGCAGCCAAGCTCGGACTGGGACCCAGTACTTC. The chain combines TRBV12-3 or TRBV12-4 with TRBJ2-5; D might be TRBD2 (5 bases). Trimming left V 6 bases short and J 7 bases short, with 15 bases between. The CDR3 is 13 amino acids.

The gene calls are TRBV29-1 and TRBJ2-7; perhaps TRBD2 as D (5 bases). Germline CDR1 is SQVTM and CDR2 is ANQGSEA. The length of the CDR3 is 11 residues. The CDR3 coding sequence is TGCAGTGTGGGCTCCGCGGGCGAGCAGTACTTC. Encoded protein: CSVGSAGEQYF.

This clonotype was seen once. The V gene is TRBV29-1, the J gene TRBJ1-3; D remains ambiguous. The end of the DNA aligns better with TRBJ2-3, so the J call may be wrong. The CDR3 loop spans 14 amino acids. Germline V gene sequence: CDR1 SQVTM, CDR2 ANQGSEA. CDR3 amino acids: CSVHRPGRTDTQYF. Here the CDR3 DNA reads TGCAGCGTTCATCGACCGGGCCGCACAGATACGCAGTATTTT.

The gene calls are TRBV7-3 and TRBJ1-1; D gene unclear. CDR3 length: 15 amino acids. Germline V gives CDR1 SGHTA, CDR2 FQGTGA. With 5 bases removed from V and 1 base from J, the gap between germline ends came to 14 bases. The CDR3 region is CASSQEDRWNTEAFF. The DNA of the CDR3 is TGTGCCAGCAGCCAAGAGGACCGTTGGAACACTGAAGCTTTCTTT.

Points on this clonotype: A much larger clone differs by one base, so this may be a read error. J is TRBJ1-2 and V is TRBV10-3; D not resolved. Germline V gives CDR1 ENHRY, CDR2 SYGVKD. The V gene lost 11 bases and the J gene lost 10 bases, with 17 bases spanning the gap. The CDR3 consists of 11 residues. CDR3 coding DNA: TGTGCCGCCGTTGGAGGTGAAGACTACACCTTC. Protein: CAAVGGEDYTF.

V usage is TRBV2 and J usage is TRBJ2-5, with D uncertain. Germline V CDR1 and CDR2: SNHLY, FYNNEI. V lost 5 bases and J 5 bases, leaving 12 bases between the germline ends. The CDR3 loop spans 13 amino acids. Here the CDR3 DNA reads TGTGCCAGCAGTTCCCCCAACGCGGAGACCCAGTACTTC. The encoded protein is CASSSPNAETQYF.

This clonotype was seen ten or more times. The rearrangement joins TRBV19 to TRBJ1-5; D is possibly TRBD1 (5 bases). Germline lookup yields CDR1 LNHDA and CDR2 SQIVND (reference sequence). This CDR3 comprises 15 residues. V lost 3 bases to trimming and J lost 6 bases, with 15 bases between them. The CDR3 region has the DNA TGTGCCAGTAGTATGTTGGGGCAGGGCAGTCAGCCCCAGCATTTT. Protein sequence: CASSMLGQGSQPQHF.

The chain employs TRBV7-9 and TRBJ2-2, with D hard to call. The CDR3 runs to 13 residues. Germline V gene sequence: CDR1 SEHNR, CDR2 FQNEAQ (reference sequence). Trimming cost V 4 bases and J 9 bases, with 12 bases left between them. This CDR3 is CASSYKGARELFF. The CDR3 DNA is TGTGCCAGCAGCTACAAAGGTGCCAGGGAGCTGTTTTTT.